Listed below are T cell receptor beta chains from one sample, sequenced in a study of blood T cells in healthy people across ages. TCRdb re-analysed the 5' RACE reads in MiXCR, keeping a single row per CDR3 protein. The sample carries some 1.6 million distinct CDR3 sequences, approximately 32% recorded once. Sequencing was performed on blood. These receptor sequences come from a woman aged 25 to 39 in good health. CDR3s include the opening cysteine and the closing phenylalanine or tryptophan. A D gene is named only where the DNA matches it firmly. For some rows the clone size is stated as once, few or many, or as a class when expanded; others skip it.

>TRBJ1-1|TRBV12-3/TRBV12-4|few|-
CASGRRVTEAFF
TGTGCCAGCGGAAGAAGGGTCACTGAAGCTTTCTTT
>TRBJ2-3|TRBV15|-|TRBD2
CATSRGKILASSTDTQYF
TGTGCCACCAGCAGAGGCAAAATACTAGCGAGTAGCACAGATACGCAGTATTTT
>TRBJ2-3|TRBV6-5|-|-
CASKPTISTDTQYF
TGTGCCAGCAAGCCCACAATAAGCACAGATACGCAGTATTTT
>TRBJ2-3|TRBV9|-|-
CTSSVEGGTTDTQYF
TGTACTAGCAGCGTAGAGGGAGGAACCACAGATACGCAGTATTTT
>TRBJ1-6|TRBV9|-|-
CASSVDPDNSPLHF
TGTGCCAGCAGCGTAGACCCTGATAATTCACCCCTCCACTTT
>TRBJ2-3|TRBV14|many|TRBD1
CASSPPRWDRGADTQYF
TGTGCCAGCAGCCCCCCACGGTGGGACAGGGGCGCCGATACGCAGTATTTT
>TRBJ2-1|TRBV2|-|-
CASSEIRGRGPNEQFF
TGTGCCAGCAGTGAAATACGAGGCAGGGGCCCCAATGAGCAGTTCTTC
>TRBJ1-2|TRBV4-1|few|-
CASSERSGLNYGYTF
TGCGCCAGCAGCGAAAGGTCCGGCTTAAACTATGGCTACACCTTC
>TRBJ1-1|TRBV20-1|-|-
CSAPTNRVKTEAFF
TGCAGTGCACCCACAAACAGGGTTAAAACTGAAGCTTTCTTT
>TRBJ2-3|TRBV24-1|-|TRBD1
CATSGRDRASGTDTQYF
TGTGCCACCAGTGGACGGGACAGAGCATCTGGCACAGATACGCAGTATTTT
>TRBJ1-4|TRBV4-1|-|-
CASSQESARVSEKLFF
TGCGCCAGCAGCCAAGAATCGGCCCGGGTGAGCGAAAAACTGTTTTTT
>TRBJ1-2|TRBV7-9|-|-
CASSLDDDRTFWGYTF
TGTGCCAGCAGCTTAGACGATGATCGTACCTTCTGGGGCTACACCTTC
>TRBJ1-2|TRBV20-1|few|-
CSTSTDQYGYTF
TGCAGCACTTCGACAGACCAATATGGCTACACCTTC
>TRBJ2-1|TRBV5-1|few|TRBD2
CASIQTGTRNNEQFF
TGCGCCAGCATCCAAACCGGGACTAGAAACAATGAGCAGTTCTTC
>TRBJ1-2|TRBV7-9|few|TRBD1
CASSARTGNSYGYTF
TGTGCCAGCAGCGCGCGGACAGGGAATTCTTATGGCTACACCTTC
>TRBJ2-1|TRBV14|few|-
CASSQGILGSNEQFF
TGTGCCAGCAGCCAAGGGATACTAGGCTCCAATGAGCAGTTCTTC
>TRBJ2-1|TRBV29-1|many|-
CSVAREQFF
TGCAGCGTTGCCAGAGAGCAGTTCTTC
>TRBJ1-1|TRBV12-3/TRBV12-4|-|-
CANSPRTRNTEAFF
TGTGCCAACAGTCCCAGGACACGGAACACTGAAGCTTTCTTT
>TRBJ2-4|TRBV18|-|-
CASSPPGLAIQYF
TGTGCCAGCTCACCACCGGGCTTAGCCATTCAGTACTTC
>TRBJ2-1|TRBV2|-|TRBD1
CASSGGQGIYEQFF
TGTGCCAGCAGCGGGGGACAGGGGATTTATGAGCAGTTCTTC
>TRBJ2-1|TRBV5-1|-|TRBD1
CASSYGQGAYNEQFF
TGCGCCAGCAGCTACGGACAGGGCGCCTACAATGAGCAGTTCTTC
>TRBJ1-6|TRBV25-1|-|-
CASSEGLHNSPLHF
TGTGCCAGCAGTGAAGGTTTGCATAATTCACCCCTCCACTTT
>TRBJ2-5|TRBV4-2|-|TRBD2
CASSQELLAGGGETQYF
TGTGCCAGCAGCCAAGAGTTGCTAGCGGGAGGTGGAGAGACCCAGTACTTC
>TRBJ1-5|TRBV29-1|-|-
CSVDCGTRGQPQHF
TGCAGCGTTGACTGTGGAACGCGAGGTCAGCCCCAGCATTTT
>TRBJ1-5|TRBV29-1|-|-
CSVSDSSSNQPQHF
TGCAGCGTTTCCGACAGTTCTAGCAATCAGCCCCAGCATTTT
>TRBJ2-2|TRBV24-1|-|-
CATRDEGRSGELFF
TGTGCCACCAGGGACGAGGGTCGGTCCGGGGAGCTGTTTTTT
>TRBJ1-1|TRBV5-1|-|-
CASSHGRGLNTEAFF
TGCGCCAGCAGCCATGGTAGGGGCCTGAACACTGAAGCTTTCTTT
>TRBJ2-1|TRBV7-6|-|-
CASSFDGSYNEQFF
TGTGCCAGCAGCTTCGATGGGAGTTACAATGAGCAGTTCTTC
>TRBJ2-7|TRBV25-1|-|-
CASSERHRAHEQYF
TGTGCCAGCAGTGAACGCCACAGGGCCCACGAGCAGTACTTC
>TRBJ1-2|TRBV4-1|few|TRBD1
CASSQPGQGSAYGYTF
TGCGCCAGCAGCCAACCGGGACAGGGGAGTGCCTATGGCTACACCTTC
>TRBJ1-2|TRBV5-1|-|TRBD1
CASSLGGTGQDGYTF
TGCGCCAGCAGCTTGGGAGGGACAGGTCAGGATGGCTACACCTTC
>TRBJ2-1|TRBV20-1|-|-
CSARGPGHNEQFF
TGCAGTGCTAGAGGGCCGGGGCACAATGAGCAGTTCTTC
>TRBJ2-5|TRBV11-2|-|TRBD2
CASSLVSGGTNEQYF
TGTGCCAGCAGCTTAGTTAGCGGGGGGACGAATGAGCAGTACTTC